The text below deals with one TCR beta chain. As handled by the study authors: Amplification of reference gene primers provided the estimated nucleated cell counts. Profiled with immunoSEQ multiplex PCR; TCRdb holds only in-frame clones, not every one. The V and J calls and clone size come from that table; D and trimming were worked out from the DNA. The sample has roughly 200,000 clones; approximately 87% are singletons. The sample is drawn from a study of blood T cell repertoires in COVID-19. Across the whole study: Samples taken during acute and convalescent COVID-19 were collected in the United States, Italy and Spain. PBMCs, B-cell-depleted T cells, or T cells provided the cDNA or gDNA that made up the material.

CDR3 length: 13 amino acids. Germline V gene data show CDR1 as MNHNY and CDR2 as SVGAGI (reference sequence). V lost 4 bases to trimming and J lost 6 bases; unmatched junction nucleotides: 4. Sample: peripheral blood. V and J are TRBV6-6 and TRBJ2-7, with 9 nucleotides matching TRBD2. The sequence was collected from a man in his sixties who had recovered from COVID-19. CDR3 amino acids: CASSFIAGAEQYF. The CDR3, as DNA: TGTGCCAGCAGTTTCATAGCGGGAGCCGAGCAGTACTTC.